The 32 T cell receptor beta chains presented below share a single source sample, sequenced in a study of blood T cell repertoires in COVID-19. Sequencing used immunoSEQ multiplex PCR; TCRdb keeps in-frame clones, though not all of them. The profile shows tens of thousands of clones, roughly four fifths of them singletons. The sample taken for sequencing was peripheral blood. These TCRs come from a man aged 45 to 65 with active or convalescent COVID-19.

J is TRBJ2-7 and V is TRBV4-3; 7 bases match TRBD2. The CDR3 totals 17 residues. The ends lost 0 bases at V and 0 bases at J; junction bases unmatched: 8. Germline CDR1 and CDR2: LGHNA and YSLEER. The CDR3: CASSQDREGLSSYEQYF. The CDR3, as DNA: TGCGCCAGCAGCCAAGATAGGGAGGGGTTAAGCTCCTACGAGCAGTACTTC.

The chain uses TRBV5-6 and TRBJ2-1; D possibly corresponds to TRBD2 (5 bases). Germline V gene data show CDR1 as SGHDT and CDR2 as YYEEEE. This CDR3 spans 13 amino acids. V was clipped by 2 bases and J by 8 bases, with 11 bases between them. The CDR3 spells CASSLPLGDEQFF. In DNA, the CDR3 is TGTGCCAGCAGCTTACCACTCGGGGATGAGCAGTTCTTC.

The V and J genes are TRBV21-1 and TRBJ2-7; no check of the table's D call, TRBD2, against the DNA was made. TRBV21-1 is a recognized pseudogene. The CDR3 contains 17 residues. The CDR3 sequence is CASSKEQTSGGPYEQYV. The DNA of the CDR3 is TGTGCCAGCAGCAAAGAACAGACTAGCGGGGGCCCCTACGAGCAGTACGTC.

At least ten counts were recorded for this clone. The gene calls are TRBV9 and TRBJ2-2, with 9 bases aligning to TRBD1. Germline CDR1 and CDR2: SGDLS and YYNGEE. The CDR3 has 16 residues. V gave up 0 bases and J gave up 3 bases; unmatched junction bases: 3. The CDR3 nucleotides read TGTGCCAGCAGCGTAGGAACAGGGGGCGACACCGGGGAGCTGTTTTTT. This sequence encodes CASSVGTGGDTGELFF.

This chain joins TRBV6-5 and TRBJ2-3, with 7 positions matching TRBD1. Germline trimming cut 6 bases from V and 0 bases from J; bases unmatched to any gene: 6. This CDR3 region has 15 residues. CDR1 MNHEY and CDR2 SVGAGI come from the germline V gene. DNA of the CDR3: TGTGCCAGCAGCCGACAGGGAGTTAGCACAGATACGCAGTATTTT. This sequence encodes CASSRQGVSTDTQYF.

The chain combines TRBV19 with TRBJ2-2, with 7 bases matching TRBD2. The V and J ends lost 4 bases and 0 bases, in that order; junction bases with no gene match: 2. The V gene's germline CDR1 is LNHDA and CDR2 SQIVND (reference sequence). This CDR3 comprises 15 residues. The CDR3, as DNA: TGTGCCAGTAGTAGGGCGGGGGCGAACACCGGGGAGCTGTTTTTT. Its protein is CASSRAGANTGELFF.

This chain uses TRBV5-1 with TRBJ2-3; D not certain. V shed 4 bases and J shed 0 bases, with 6 bases lying between them. Germline loops: CDR1 SGHRS, CDR2 YFSETQ. The CDR3 has 13 amino acids. The CDR3 sequence: CASSIYSTDTQYF. The CDR3 nucleotides are TGCGCCAGCAGCATCTATAGCACAGATACGCAGTATTTT.

This clone was detected a few times. DNA of the CDR3: TGTGCCAGCAGCTTAGCGGAGTGGGGCCGGAACAATGAGCAGTTCTTC. Translating it yields CASSLAEWGRNNEQFF. The V gene is TRBV7-8, the J gene TRBJ2-1; possible D gene TRBD1, 5 bases. The CDR3 runs 16 residues. Germline CDR1 reads SGHVS; CDR2 reads FQNEAQ. Trimming left V 0 bases short and J 5 bases short, with 14 bases between.

The rearrangement uses TRBV18 and TRBJ1-4; 9 positions agree with TRBD1. The V gene end was trimmed by 6 bases and the J gene end by 1 base; junction bases not matched to a gene: 6. Germline V CDR1 and CDR2: KGHSH, LQKENI. This CDR3 is 16 amino acids long. The CDR3 region has the DNA TGTGCCAGCTCGCCGGGACAGGGAGGAACTAATGAAAAACTGTTTTTT. The encoded protein is CASSPGQGGTNEKLFF.

This chain connects TRBV11-2 to TRBJ1-5; D is unclear. Trimming stripped 5 bases from V and 6 bases from J, with 8 bases between. This CDR3 has 12 amino acids. The germline gives CDR1 SGHAT, CDR2 FQNNGV. The CDR3 protein is CASSHGGQPQHF. The CDR3 DNA reads TGTGCCAGCAGCCACGGCGGTCAGCCCCAGCATTTT.

This clone came up once. The V call is TRBV21-1, the J call TRBJ2-4; the table's D call TRBD2 went unverified against the DNA. TRBV21-1 is recorded as a pseudogene. The CDR3 length is 18 residues. For the CDR3, the DNA is TGTGCCAGCAGCAAAGCTCAATTAAGCAGGAGGAGTAAAAACATTCAGTACTTC. Encoded protein: CASSKAQLSRRSKNIQYF.

The V call is TRBV9, the J call TRBJ1-3; D is undetermined. Trimming took off 0 bases at V and 3 bases at J, with 7 bases between the two ends. CDR3 length: 14 amino acids. The germline CDR1 and CDR2 sequences are SGDLS and YYNGEE. The CDR3 loop is CASSVDGVGNTIYF. The CDR3, as DNA: TGTGCCAGCAGCGTAGACGGGGTTGGAAACACCATATATTTT.

V gene TRBV20-1 combines with J gene TRBJ2-7; D is undetermined. Trimming took 6 bases from V and 3 from J, leaving 9 bases between them. CDR1 is DFQATT, CDR2 SNEGSKA, per germline (reference sequence). CDR3 length: 11 residues. For the CDR3, the DNA is TGCAGTGCATCGACGGGCTACGAGCAGTACGTC. Translation: CSASTGYEQYV.

The CDR3 coding sequence is TGTGCCAGCAGTCGGGGGAGCTTCACTGAAGCTTTCTTT. Amino acid sequence: CASSRGSFTEAFF. This sequence joins TRBV2 and TRBJ1-1; D may be TRBD1 (5 bases). Trimming shortened V by 5 bases and J by 4 bases, and 11 bases separated the two germline ends. This CDR3 is 13 amino acids long. Germline CDR1 is SNHLY and CDR2 is FYNNEI.

V and J are TRBV10-3 and TRBJ2-5, with TRBD1 as a possible D gene (6 bases). CDR3 length: 14 amino acids. Germline values: CDR1 ENHRY, CDR2 SYGVKD. V was clipped by 4 bases and J by 0 bases, with 9 bases between them. CDR3: CAISATGNQETQYF. The CDR3 coding sequence is TGTGCCATCAGTGCTACAGGGAACCAAGAGACCCAGTACTTC.

The chain links TRBV9 to TRBJ2-3; 9 nucleotides align to TRBD1. Germline-derived CDR1 and CDR2 are SGDLS and YYNGEE. CDR3 length: 14 amino acids. Losses at the gene ends were 10 bases for V and 5 bases for J; bases not matched to a gene: 11. The CDR3 region has the DNA TGTGCCCGAAACATACAGGGGGCTAGAGATACGCAGTATTTT. Translated: CARNIQGARDTQYF.

This rearrangement joins TRBV6-5 to TRBJ1-3, with 7 bases lining up with TRBD1. Trimming took 5 bases from V and 0 from J; bases not matched to a gene: 4. The CDR3 totals 15 residues. Germline V gene sequence: CDR1 MNHEY, CDR2 SVGAGI. DNA of the CDR3: TGTGCCAGCAGTAGAACAGGGGACTCTGGAAACACCATATATTTT. Encoded protein: CASSRTGDSGNTIYF.

In regard to this clone: This may be a read error, as it is one base from a much larger clone. The J gene is TRBJ1-5, the V gene TRBV4-1; maybe TRBD1 (6 bases). CDR1 and CDR2 from the germline V gene are MGHRA and YSYEKL. The CDR3 has 13 residues. The V end was cut by 9 bases, the J end by 3 bases, with 12 bases between. The CDR3 region is CASGAGVNQPQHF. In nucleotides, the CDR3 is TGCGCCAGTGGGGCAGGGGTCAATCAGCCCCAGCATTTT.

This chain connects TRBV6-5 to TRBJ1-2; TRBD1 matches 7 bases. J lost 8 bases, V lost 2 bases, and 11 bases had no gene match. The CDR3 runs to 15 residues. Germline lookup yields CDR1 MNHEY and CDR2 SVGAGI. CDR3 in DNA: TGTGCCAGCAGTTACCGATCGGACAGGCCAAGGGGCTACACCTTC. Its protein product is CASSYRSDRPRGYTF.

The gene calls are TRBV4-1 and TRBJ2-2; 7 bases line up with TRBD1. The CDR3 loop spans 15 amino acids. CDR1 and CDR2 from the germline V gene are MGHRA and YSYEKL. The trim removed 2 bases at V and 7 bases at J, leaving 7 bases unmatched. The CDR3: CASSQHTGVSGELFF. The CDR3 nucleotides read TGCGCCAGCAGCCAACACACAGGGGTGAGCGGGGAGCTGTTTTTT.

Worth noting for this clone: One junction end disagrees with the germline gene, perhaps due to a read error. The CDR3 sequence: CASSHSGTEAGELFF. CDR3 sequence (DNA): TGTGCCAGCAGTCACTCCGGGACAGAGGCCGGGGAGCTGTTTTTT. This chain joins TRBV6-2 or TRBV6-3 and TRBJ2-2, with 7 bases fitting TRBD1. Germline CDR1 MNHEY, CDR2 SVGEGT. The CDR3 extends over 15 amino acids.

V is TRBV5-6 and J is TRBJ2-1; possibly TRBD2 for D (6 bases). CDR3 length equals 16 residues. Per the germline V gene, CDR1 is SGHDT and CDR2 is YYEEEE. The V end was cut by 3 bases, the J end by 3 bases, with 16 bases between. In DNA form, the CDR3 reads TGTGCCAGCAGCTCTCGGAGGGAGGCGGGCTACAATGAGCAGTTCTTC. It yields the protein CASSSRREAGYNEQFF.

The genes are TRBV10-3 and TRBJ2-7, with 10 bases fitting TRBD1. Trimming cost V 11 bases and J 1 base; bases outside gene matches: 5. There are 13 residues in the CDR3. Germline-derived CDR1 and CDR2 are ENHRY and SYGVKD. The CDR3 here is CAVGGQGSYEQYV. The CDR3 bases are TGTGCCGTGGGGGGACAGGGGTCCTACGAGCAGTACGTC.

V gene TRBV19 combines with J gene TRBJ1-6; D ambiguous. The CDR3 contains 11 residues. The germline gives CDR1 LNHDA, CDR2 SQIVND (reference sequence). V was cut by 5 bases and J by 16 bases, with 12 bases left in between. The CDR3 here is CASSAGRWLHF. The CDR3 DNA reads as TGTGCCAGTAGTGCGGGGAGGTGGCTCCACTTT.

The chain links TRBV19 to TRBJ1-5; D unresolved. The CDR3 is 15 residues long. The V end was cut by 1 base, the J end by 1 base, with 8 bases between. Germline V gene sequence: CDR1 LNHDA, CDR2 SQIVND (reference sequence). The CDR3 nucleotides are TGTGCCAGTAGTATAGGGGGAGGCAGCAATCAGCCCCAGCATTTT. Translating it yields CASSIGGGSNQPQHF.

The chain links TRBV9 to TRBJ2-2, with 9 bases lining up with TRBD2. The germline V gene encodes CDR1 SGDLS and CDR2 YYNGEE. CDR3 length: 16 amino acids. J lost 0 bases, V lost 4 bases, and 4 bases had no gene match. CDR3 residues: CASSWTSDANTGELFF. CDR3 bases: TGTGCCAGCAGCTGGACTAGCGATGCGAACACCGGGGAGCTGTTTTTT. The full variable domain, in which reference TRBV9 and TRBJ2-2 provide the parts outside the CDR3, is DSGVTQTPKHLITATGQRVTLRCSPRSGDLSVYWYQQSLDQGLQFLIQYYNGEERAKGNILERFSAQQFPDLHSELNLSSLELGDSALYFCASSWTSDANTGELFFGEGSRLTVL.

This clone has a count of ten or more. Other DNA sequences in this specimen translate into the identical CDR3. This sequence joins TRBV5-1 and TRBJ2-7, with 8 bases matching TRBD1. With 4 bases clipped from V and 4 bases from J, the junction kept 10 bases outside the gene matches. Germline V gives CDR1 SGHRS, CDR2 YFSETQ. The CDR3 has 15 amino acids. This CDR3 is CASSPGGTGNYEQYF. The CDR3 coding sequence is TGCGCCAGCAGCCCAGGGGGGACAGGTAATTACGAGCAGTACTTC.

In regard to this clone: The identical CDR3 is also encoded by other nucleotide sequences in the sample. The gene calls are TRBV6-2 or TRBV6-3 and TRBJ2-3, with a weak D call TRBD1 (6 bases). Between the trimmed V and J ends, which lost 6 bases and 6 bases, there was a span of 10 bases. The CDR3 totals 12 residues. From germline, CDR1 is MNHEY and CDR2 SVGEGT. The CDR3 protein is CASSSQGDTQYF. In DNA, the CDR3 is TGTGCCAGCAGCTCTCAGGGGGATACGCAGTATTTT.

The V call is TRBV28, the J call TRBJ1-2; D may be TRBD1 (6 bases). V dropped 4 bases and J dropped 8 bases, with 11 bases sitting between them. The CDR3 is 12 residues long. CDR1 and CDR2 (germline): MDHEN, SYDVKM. The CDR3 spells CASSSQGRGYTF. In nucleotides, the CDR3 is TGTGCCAGCAGTTCACAGGGTCGGGGCTACACCTTC.

The CDR3 nucleotides are TGCGCCAGCAGCGTGGGACAGGGGAAGAGCTACACCTTC. Its translation is CASSVGQGKSYTF. The chain recombines TRBV5-1 with TRBJ1-2; 10 bases map to TRBD1. J was trimmed by 9 bases and V by 4 bases; bases with no gene match: 6. The CDR3 runs to 13 residues. Germline V CDR1 and CDR2: SGHRS, YFSETQ.

The chain recombines TRBV5-4 with TRBJ2-1; 12 nucleotides match TRBD2. Per the germline V gene, CDR1 is SGHNT and CDR2 is YYREEE (reference sequence). CDR3 length: 15 amino acids. V dropped 4 bases and J dropped 7; count of bases not matched to a gene: 6. Here the CDR3 reads CASSPSTSGGNEQFF. The DNA of the CDR3 is TGTGCCAGCAGCCCTTCGACTAGCGGGGGAAATGAGCAGTTCTTC. Full variable domain (remainder filled in from reference TRBV5-4 and TRBJ2-1): ETGVTQSPTHLIKTRGQQVTLRCSSQSGHNTVSWYQQALGQGPQFIFQYYREEENGRGNFPPRFSGLQFPNYSSELNVNALELDDSALYLCASSPSTSGGNEQFFGPGTRLTVL.

This rearrangement joins TRBV10-3 to TRBJ1-4; possible D gene TRBD1, 6 bases. CDR3 length: 15 residues. V was clipped by 2 bases and J by 5 bases, with 12 bases between them. The V gene's germline CDR1 is ENHRY and CDR2 SYGVKD. The CDR3 reads CAISEGGGSNEKLFF. The CDR3 coding sequence is TGTGCCATCAGTGAGGGGGGCGGCTCAAATGAAAAACTGTTTTTT.